This T cell receptor (beta chain) was captured by sequencing in a study of cytomegalovirus exposure and HLA in healthy donors (dated by TCRdb to 2017 to 2019). Regarding the research as a whole: According to a later analysis, the 120 or so validation repertoires were produced on the same platform as the 666 repertoires of the first cohort. The study was designed to test whether signatures of past pathogen exposure could be identified by cataloging public T cell receptors. In addition to the first cohort of 666 subjects, a separate validation cohort of about 120 different subjects was used. To predict cytomegalovirus infection status, the study combined high-throughput TCR immunosequencing, statistical association of individual TCRs with disease status, and machine learning. Results and caveats for the whole study, not just this receptor: Three of the identified cytomegalovirus-associated TCR beta chains were confirmed in vitro to be specific for cytomegalovirus antigens. A later analysis lacked HLA typing for the validation cohort, so it scored co-occurrence in that cohort across all 110 or so repertoires. The authors suggested that the approach could potentially be generalized to other disease states and immunological phenotypes. In a later analysis, TCRs clustered in the first cohort were found to also tend to co-occur in the roughly 130 validation repertoires, with 85% to 95% of cluster scores above 0. Most TCR sequences were observed very rarely across donors, whereas some public TCRs were present in many individuals. Cytomegalovirus status was reported to be diagnosed by the classifier with high specificity and sensitivity in both the original and validation cohorts. The study listed 150 to 200 TCR beta chains as associated with cytomegalovirus.

Donors formed part of the validation cohort, which comprised fewer than 150 subjects and was distinct from the first cohort of 550 to 850 subjects. To prepare the library, the immunoSEQ multiplex PCR assay was applied. Per the source publication's procedure: A statistical classification framework was developed to diagnose cytomegalovirus status using the catalog of TCR beta chain sequences. TCRdb took this table from immuneACCESS and kept in-frame rearrangements with V and J called. Such tables lack part of the clones; where checked against another copy, unresolved V genes explain under half of the gap, and the rest is unexplained. V, J and clone size are those of that table, while D and trimming were read from the DNA. Within this sample are about 63,000 clones, with 70% to 90% of them counted one time only. Of the sample, 0.95% to 1.5% falls within the top ten clones. Of note for this clone: The target of this receptor is not known. Base qualities are not recorded, but no much larger clone differs from it by a single base.

The CDR3 holds 15 amino acids from the cysteine to the phenylalanine. Only the CDR3 region is kept as DNA, spanning 45 bases read in frame from base 1. After removal of 0 bases from V and 0 bases from J, the junction retains 0 bases not matched to a gene. The CDR1 and CDR2 encoded by the germline V gene are SGHRS and YFSETQ. The receptor was derived from a young woman in good health and CMV-seronegative. Sequencing was done on a sample of PBMCs. The sequence joins TRBV5-1 to TRBJ2-1; TRBD2 agrees with 7 junctional bases. The sequence in DNA is TGCGCCAGCAGCTTGGGCGGGAGCTCCTACAATGAGCAGTTCTTC. Translated, this gives CASSLGGSSYNEQFF.